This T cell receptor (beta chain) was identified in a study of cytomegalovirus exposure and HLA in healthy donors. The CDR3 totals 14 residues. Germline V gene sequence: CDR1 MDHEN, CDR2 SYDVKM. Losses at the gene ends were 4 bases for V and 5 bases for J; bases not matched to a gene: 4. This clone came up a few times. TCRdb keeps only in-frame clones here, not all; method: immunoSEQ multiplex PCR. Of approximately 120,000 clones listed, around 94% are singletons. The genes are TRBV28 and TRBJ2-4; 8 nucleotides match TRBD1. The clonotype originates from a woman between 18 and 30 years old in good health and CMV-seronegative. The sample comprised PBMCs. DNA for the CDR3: TGTGCCAGCAGTTCCTCGACAGGGGAAAACATTCAGTACTTC. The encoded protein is CASSSSTGENIQYF.